These 16 T cell receptor beta chains share one sample of origin, sequenced in a study of identical twins. Via MiXCR, TCRdb re-called the 5' RACE reads, giving one row per CDR3 protein. The data hold 310,000 or so distinct CDR3 sequences, with about 8.9% observed a single time. These sequences were also reported in another study, on yellow fever vaccine responses in identical twins.

Sample: memory (CD45RO+) T cells sorted from blood. The receptor set was obtained from a woman aged 18 to 35 in good health.

This clonotype showed up just a few times. The chain joins TRBV5-4 to TRBJ2-1; no clear D. The germline V gene has CDR1 SGHNT and CDR2 YYREEE (reference sequence). The V end lost 0 bases, the J end lost 7 bases, and 17 bases lay between the germline ends. This CDR3 has 16 residues. The CDR3 sequence is CASSLDEDLLPNEQFF. CDR3 in DNA: TGTGCCAGCAGCTTGGACGAGGATTTATTGCCGAATGAGCAGTTCTTC. Full variable domain (remainder filled in from reference TRBV5-4 and TRBJ2-1): ETGVTQSPTHLIKTRGQQVTLRCSSQSGHNTVSWYQQALGQGPQFIFQYYREEENGRGNFPPRFSGLQFPNYSSELNVNALELDDSALYLCASSLDEDLLPNEQFFGPGTRLTVL.

This clonotype was seen a single time. The V call is TRBV3-1, the J call TRBJ1-1; no reliable D call. The CDR3 has 11 amino acids. V lost 3 bases to trimming and J lost 11 bases, with 10 bases between them. The V gene's germline CDR1 is LGHDT and CDR2 YNNKEL (reference sequence). CDR3 loop: CASSQGRMAFF. CDR3 DNA: TGTGCCAGCAGCCAGGGGAGGATGGCTTTCTTT. The entire variable domain, with the rest obtained from reference TRBV3-1 and TRBJ1-1, is as follows: DTAVSQTPKYLVTQMGNDKSIKCEQNLGHDTMYWYKQDSKKFLKIMFSYNNKELIINETVPNRFSPKSPDKAHLNLHINSLELGDSAVYFCASSQGRMAFFGQGTRLTVV.

This clonotype was detected a few times. This chain's CDR3 is CSVGAFPGQGGHEQYF. CDR3 sequence (DNA): TGCAGCGTTGGTGCCTTCCCGGGACAGGGTGGCCACGAGCAGTACTTC. The J gene is TRBJ2-7, the V gene TRBV29-1, with TRBD1 matching 9 bases. Unmatched junction bases numbered 15, after V lost 4 bases and J lost 5 bases. This CDR3 comprises 16 residues. Germline CDR1 is SQVTM and CDR2 is ANQGSEA.

The chain is built from TRBV29-1 and TRBJ1-2, with TRBD1 matching 7 bases. Trimming cost V 3 bases and J 5 bases; bases outside gene matches: 6. Looked up from germline, CDR1 is SQVTM and CDR2 is ANQGSEA. This CDR3 region has 13 residues. CDR3 loop: CSVDPDRAYGYTF. The CDR3 DNA sequence: TGCAGCGTTGATCCCGACAGGGCTTATGGCTACACCTTC.

A few counts support this clonotype. The chain carries TRBV18 and TRBJ2-7, with 9 bases matching TRBD1. Unmatched junction bases numbered 8, after V lost 4 bases and J lost 4 bases. The germline V gene has CDR1 KGHSH and CDR2 LQKENI. CDR3 length: 15 amino acids. The CDR3 sequence: CASSLTGTGPYEQYF. CDR3 bases: TGTGCCAGCTCACTTACCGGGACAGGGCCTTACGAGCAGTACTTC.

J is TRBJ2-3 and V is TRBV28; 9 bases align to TRBD1. V lost 5 bases to trimming and J lost 7 bases; unmatched junction nucleotides: 10. This CDR3 contains 15 residues. Germline V lookup: CDR1 MDHEN, CDR2 SYDVKM. The CDR3 region has the DNA TGTGCCAGCAGTCCCTGGACAGGGGATCCGTATACGCAGTATTTT. Its protein is CASSPWTGDPYTQYF.

This clonotype was seen a handful of times. V is TRBV5-5 and J is TRBJ1-2, with TRBD1 identical over 12 bases. The V and J ends lost 4 bases and 8 bases, in that order; junction bases with no gene match: 6. The CDR3 runs to 14 residues. Germline V gene lookup returns CDR1 SGHKS and CDR2 YYEKEE (reference sequence). The CDR3 sequence is CASSPGQGARGYTF. As DNA, the CDR3 is TGTGCCAGCAGCCCGGGACAGGGGGCTAGGGGCTACACCTTC.

The rearrangement uses TRBV7-2 and TRBJ1-3; D remains ambiguous. CDR1 SGHTA and CDR2 FQGNSA come from the germline V gene. The CDR3 totals 15 residues. Trimming pared 2 bases from V and 8 bases from J, leaving 16 bases between. This CDR3 is CASSLSSWQADTIYF. CDR3 in DNA: TGTGCCAGCAGCTTATCGTCTTGGCAGGCAGACACCATATATTTT.

The chain is built from TRBV7-9 and TRBJ2-5; 7 bases are shared with TRBD2. V was clipped by 4 bases and J by 4 bases; unmatched bases: 6. The CDR3 spans 14 residues. The germline V gene has CDR1 SEHNR and CDR2 FQNEAQ (reference sequence). The CDR3 here is CASSSSPGGETQYF. The CDR3, as DNA: TGTGCCAGCAGCTCCTCTCCGGGGGGAGAGACCCAGTACTTC.

This clonotype was seen many times. The J gene is TRBJ2-3, the V gene TRBV7-9; no firm D call. V was pared by 1 base and J by 7 bases, with 3 bases between. Germline V gene data show CDR1 as SEHNR and CDR2 as FQNEAQ (reference sequence). The CDR3 runs 11 residues. This CDR3 reads CASSLEYTQYF. CDR3 nucleotide sequence: TGTGCCAGCAGCTTAGAATATACGCAGTATTTT.

This clonotype was seen ten or more times. The chain couples TRBV5-5 to TRBJ1-5; D is ambiguous. Germline CDR1 is SGHKS and CDR2 is YYEKEE (reference sequence). The CDR3 runs to 15 residues. Trimming cost V 3 bases and J 2 bases, with 12 bases left between them. The CDR3 region has the DNA TGTGCCAGCAGCTCAGAATGGGGTGGCAATCAGCCCCAGCATTTT. Translating gives CASSSEWGGNQPQHF.

This sequence joins TRBV2 and TRBJ2-7, with D maybe TRBD1 (5 bases). The germline CDR1 and CDR2 sequences are SNHLY and FYNNEI. The CDR3 consists of 12 residues. V was pared by 6 bases and J by 4 bases, with 10 bases between. CDR3 bases: TGTGCCAGCAGAGTCCCAGGGTACGAGCAGTACTTC. Protein sequence: CASRVPGYEQYF.

This clonotype came up a few times. This sequence joins TRBV20-1 and TRBJ2-7, with unresolved D. Germline lookup yields CDR1 DFQATT and CDR2 SNEGSKA (reference sequence). Trimming cost V 0 bases and J 3 bases, with 9 bases left between them. This CDR3 region has 13 residues. The CDR3: CSARDALIYEQYF. CDR3 nucleotides: TGCAGTGCTAGAGACGCCCTAATCTACGAGCAGTACTTC.

The chain recombines TRBV3-1 with TRBJ2-5; D is possibly TRBD1 or TRBD2 (5 bases each). The V and J ends lost 5 bases and 5 bases respectively, with 15 bases between them. The CDR3 has 14 residues. The V gene's germline CDR1 is LGHDT and CDR2 YNNKEL (reference sequence). Here the CDR3 DNA reads TGTGCCAGCAGCACTCGAGGGGTTCGGGAGACCCAGTACTTC. It encodes CASSTRGVRETQYF.

The CDR3 region is CASSDAAGGQGSTEAFF. The CDR3 DNA reads TGTGCCAGCAGCGATGCCGCGGGGGGACAGGGGTCCACTGAAGCTTTCTTT. This sequence joins TRBV9 and TRBJ1-1; TRBD1 aligns across 10 bases. The CDR3 length is 17 residues. In germline, CDR1 is SGDLS, CDR2 YYNGEE. The ends lost 3 bases at V and 4 bases at J; junction bases unmatched: 12.

V is TRBV18 and J is TRBJ2-1, with D possibly being TRBD1 or TRBD2 (5 bases each). This CDR3 has 16 residues. V lost 3 bases to trimming and J lost 5 bases, with 17 bases between them. Germline V gene lookup returns CDR1 KGHSH and CDR2 LQKENI. The CDR3 loop reads CASSPMGVILHNEQFF. CDR3 sequence (DNA): TGTGCCAGCTCACCGATGGGGGTCATTCTCCACAATGAGCAGTTCTTC.